Below are 19 T cell receptor beta chains sequenced from a single sample in a study of response to subunit inactivated influenza vaccine. TCRdb passed the RT-PCR reads through MiXCR, listing each CDR3 protein once. The sample has about 160,000 distinct CDR3 sequences, about 10% seen once. Specimen: CD8+ T cells sorted from PBMCs, collected less than 30 months after vaccination. Receptor source: a man in his fifties or sixties who received an inactivated influenza vaccine.

This clonotype appeared a few times. This chain uses TRBV5-6 with TRBJ2-7, with D perhaps TRBD1 (6 bases). Trimming shortened V by 1 base and J by 4 bases, and 12 bases separated the two germline ends. There are 14 residues in the CDR3. The germline V gene encodes CDR1 SGHDT and CDR2 YYEEEE. CDR3 bases: TGTGCCAGCAGCTTGACAGGGTCGGAGTACGAGCAGTACTTC. Residues: CASSLTGSEYEQYF.

As to this clonotype: A much larger clone is a single base away; this may be a read error. V is TRBV11-2 and J is TRBJ1-5, with D hard to call. The CDR3 is 15 amino acids. Per the germline V gene, CDR1 is SGHAT and CDR2 is FQNNGV. V dropped 0 bases and J dropped 3 bases, with 9 bases sitting between them. CDR3 in amino acids: CASSLDSGPNQPQHF. For the CDR3, the DNA is TGTGCCAGCAGCTTAGATAGCGGACCCAATCAGCCCCAGCATTTT.

The chain uses TRBV29-1 and TRBJ1-2, with a weak D call TRBD1 (5 bases). CDR1 is SQVTM, CDR2 ANQGSEA, per germline. The CDR3 has 13 amino acids. V lost 1 base, J lost 6 bases, and 12 bases lay in between. CDR3 in DNA: TGCAGCGTTGAAGGCGGGGGAAACAATGGCTACACCTTC. Protein product: CSVEGGGNNGYTF.

This clonotype appeared a few times. V usage is TRBV6-5 and J usage is TRBJ1-1, with 9 bases that match TRBD1. The ends lost 2 bases at V and 5 bases at J; junction bases unmatched: 3. This CDR3 region has 14 residues. Germline-derived CDR1 and CDR2 are MNHEY and SVGAGI. The CDR3 sequence: CASSYLDRGTEAFF. In nucleotides, the CDR3 is TGTGCCAGCAGTTACCTGGACAGGGGTACTGAAGCTTTCTTT.

This clonotype appeared many times. The rearrangement joins TRBV12-3 or TRBV12-4 to TRBJ2-1; D gene uncertain. V shed 1 base and J shed 8 bases, with 9 bases lying between them. The CDR3 runs to 13 residues. DNA of the CDR3: TGTGCCAGCAGTTTAGTATCCGGAGATGAGCAGTTCTTC. Protein product: CASSLVSGDEQFF.

V and J are TRBV3-1 and TRBJ2-7; 8 bases are a match to TRBD1. J gave up 3 bases and V 0 bases, and 10 bases lay outside the gene matches. Germline CDR1 is LGHDT and CDR2 is YNNKEL (reference sequence). The CDR3 runs 17 residues. Here the CDR3 reads CASSQDSPPTGVYEQYF. CDR3 sequence (DNA): TGTGCCAGCAGCCAAGATTCTCCTCCGACAGGGGTCTACGAGCAGTACTTC.

This clonotype was observed many times. The V gene is TRBV27, the J gene TRBJ2-2; D uncertain. The CDR3 totals 14 residues. Germline V gene lookup returns CDR1 MNHEY and CDR2 SMNVEV (reference sequence). Trimming removed 2 bases from V and 4 bases from J, with 8 bases in between. The CDR3 coding sequence is TGTGCCAGCAGTTTAAGTCAGATCACCGGGGAGCTGTTTTTT. It specifies CASSLSQITGELFF.

The chain couples TRBV12-3 or TRBV12-4 to TRBJ2-7; weak D call: TRBD2 (5 bases). The V end was cut by 7 bases, the J end by 3 bases, with 10 bases between. CDR3 length equals 12 residues. The CDR3 DNA sequence: TGTGCCAGCACGAACCGGGACTACGAGCAGTACTTC. Translating gives CASTNRDYEQYF.

This clonotype was found many times. V usage is TRBV4-2 and J usage is TRBJ2-3; TRBD1 matches at 10 bases. Germline V lookup: CDR1 LGHNA, CDR2 YNFKEQ. With V trimmed by 1 base and J by 4 bases, 5 bases remained unmatched. The CDR3 consists of 16 residues. This chain's CDR3 is CASSQVGTGVPDTQYF. CDR3 nucleotide sequence: TGTGCCAGCAGCCAAGTAGGGACAGGGGTACCAGATACGCAGTATTTT.

This chain joins TRBV6-1 and TRBJ2-7; D ambiguous. The CDR3 totals 15 residues. Germline V gives CDR1 MNHNS, CDR2 SASEGT. The V gene lost 3 bases and the J gene lost 6 bases, with 18 bases spanning the gap. The CDR3, as DNA: TGTGCCAGCAGTGACCCCGGTCACCTCCGATTCGAGCAGTACTTC. Translated, it gives CASSDPGHLRFEQYF.

This chain uses TRBV7-9 with TRBJ2-5; either TRBD1 or TRBD2 may fit D (7 bases each). V lost 2 bases to trimming and J lost 4 bases, with 14 bases between them. Germline V lookup: CDR1 SEHNR, CDR2 FQNEAQ (reference sequence). The CDR3 sequence is 15 residues long. CDR3 nucleotides: TGTGCCAGCAGCTTATCCAGGGGGGGATCAGAGACCCAGTACTTC. Translated, it gives CASSLSRGGSETQYF.

V and J are TRBV9 and TRBJ2-7; tentative D call: TRBD1 (6 bases). Germline values: CDR1 SGDLS, CDR2 YYNGEE. Trimming removed 4 bases at V and 0 bases at J, with 14 bases between. The CDR3 length is 15 residues. The CDR3 DNA reads as TGTGCCAGCAGCCCGGACAGCTGGAGCTCCTACGAGCAGTACTTC. Translating gives CASSPDSWSSYEQYF.

This clonotype was observed a few times. The CDR3 region is CASSFGGVAFF. DNA for the CDR3: TGTGCCAGCAGTTTTGGGGGAGTGGCGTTCTTC. The rearrangement uses TRBV12-3 or TRBV12-4 and TRBJ2-1; D possibly uses TRBD1 or TRBD2 (5 bases each). V shed 3 bases and J shed 15 bases, with 12 bases lying between them. CDR3 size: 11 residues.

This clonotype showed up just a few times. J is TRBJ1-1 and V is TRBV9, with D maybe TRBD1 (5 bases). The CDR3 covers 15 residues. The V gene lost 5 bases and the J gene lost 1 base, with 15 bases spanning the gap. CDR1 and CDR2 from the germline V gene are SGDLS and YYNGEE. CDR3 sequence (DNA): TGTGCCAGCAGTTTGGGAGGCCAGGGGAACACTGAAGCTTTCTTT. Its translation: CASSLGGQGNTEAFF.

This clonotype has only a few counts. The rearrangement uses TRBV6-2 or TRBV6-3 and TRBJ1-2; 9 bases line up with TRBD1. There are 16 residues in the CDR3. V dropped 0 bases and J dropped 3; count of bases not matched to a gene: 5. The germline CDR1 and CDR2 sequences are MNHEY and SVGEGT. The CDR3 reads CASSYSPRTGDYGYTF. The CDR3 DNA reads as TGTGCCAGCAGTTACTCCCCCCGGACAGGGGACTATGGCTACACCTTC.

The V call is TRBV5-5, the J call TRBJ2-7, with D hard to call. Trimming pared 3 bases from V and 3 bases from J, leaving 19 bases between. CDR1 is SGHKS and CDR2 is YYEKEE in the germline V gene (reference sequence). The CDR3 sequence is 16 residues long. The CDR3 nucleotides read TGTGCCAGCAGCTCGGAGCTACAAGGGTTGGACTACGAGCAGTACTTC. Protein sequence: CASSSELQGLDYEQYF.

This clonotype was counted many times. The chain has TRBV7-2 and TRBJ2-7, with 9 positions matching TRBD1. V was pared by 5 bases and J by 1 base, with 6 bases of the junction left unmatched. CDR1 and CDR2 (germline): SGHTA, FQGNSA. This CDR3 has 15 residues. CDR3 DNA sequence: TGTGCCAGCAGCCCCGGGACAGGGAGGTCCTACGAGCAGTACTTC. Its protein product is CASSPGTGRSYEQYF.

Only a few counts were recorded for this clonotype. The chain employs TRBV6-5 and TRBJ2-3, with a possible D match to TRBD1 (5 bases). This CDR3 has 12 amino acids. Trimming cost V 7 bases and J 8 bases, with 13 bases left between them. Germline CDR1 reads MNHEY; CDR2 reads SVGAGI. The CDR3 DNA reads TGTGCCAGCACTGGACCTAGGGGTACGCAGTATTTT. Translation: CASTGPRGTQYF.

This clonotype was detected a few times. The rearrangement uses TRBV6-2 or TRBV6-3 and TRBJ2-3, with TRBD1 identical over 7 bases. The length of the CDR3 is 18 residues. J was trimmed by 2 bases and V by 2 bases; bases with no gene match: 13. CDR1 is MNHEY and CDR2 is SVGEGT in the germline V gene. The CDR3 protein is CASSYQDGTASITDTQYF. DNA of the CDR3: TGTGCCAGCAGTTACCAGGATGGGACAGCCTCAATCACAGATACGCAGTATTTT.